This T cell receptor (beta chain) was sequenced during a study of cytomegalovirus exposure and HLA in healthy donors. Whole-study findings and limits: Reportedly, fewer N-insertions than the roughly 700-donor mean appeared in an Asian-associated ancestry cluster in a later analysis. A few CMV-associated chains proved CMV antigen-specific in vitro.

Points on this clone: The antigen is not known.

PCR involved 60 Vbeta and 13 Jbeta primers. Profiling relied on immunoSEQ multiplex PCR, and the TCRdb table lists in-frame clones only, not all of them. This repertoire shows roughly 120,000 clones, approximately 81% found once; its top ten account for roughly 2.2%. CDR3 length: 15 residues. Germline CDR1 reads LNHDA; CDR2 reads SQIVND (reference sequence). Unmatched junction bases numbered 11, after V lost 7 bases and J lost 4 bases. This rearrangement joins TRBV19 to TRBJ1-2; 8 bases are a match to TRBD1. The TCR was taken from a woman in her 40s in good health and CMV-seronegative. Sequenced: PBMCs. In nucleotides, the CDR3 is TGTGCCAGTACCCGGGCCGACAGGGGCCTCTATGGCTACACCTTC. It encodes CASTRADRGLYGYTF.